The rows below give T cell receptor beta chains drawn from one sample of a study of shared clonotypes between healthy human individuals. Measured with immunoSEQ multiplex PCR; TCRdb has only the in-frame clones, and not every one. The sample lists 740,000 or so clones, around 78% occurring once. Sequencing used memory CD4+ T cells sorted from blood. The receptors were gathered from a woman aged 25 to 45 in good health. The CDR3 runs from the conserved cysteine through the conserved F or W. The D gene is left open where the match is weak. A row's size may be missing; if present it is once, few, many or a size class.

clone size	D gene	CDR3 length	V gene	J gene	CDR3 protein	CDR3 DNA
.	TRBD2	16	TRBV28	TRBJ2-7	CASTPAGTSGLDEQYF	TGTGCCAGCACCCCGGCCGGGACTAGCGGGCTCGACGAGCAGTACTTC
few	.	13	TRBV2	TRBJ1-4	CASSPPRGEKLFF	TGTGCCAGCAGCCCCCCCCGGGGTGAAAAACTGTTTTTT
.	TRBD2	14	TRBV6-1	TRBJ2-7	CASSESAGVNEQYF	TGTGCCAGCAGTGAGTCAGCGGGAGTAAACGAGCAGTACTTC
.	.	14	TRBV7-9	TRBJ2-6	CASSPSTGANVLTF	TGTGCCAGCAGCCCCTCGACTGGGGCCAACGTCCTGACTTTC
few	.	13	TRBV19	TRBJ1-1	CASSIQADTEAFF	TGTGCCAGTAGTATACAGGCGGACACTGAAGCTTTCTTT
few	.	14	TRBV18	TRBJ2-5	CASSPGRNGETQYF	TGTGCCAGCTCACCAGGGAGGAACGGGGAGACCCAGTACTTC
.	.	16	TRBV9	TRBJ1-1	CASSFVGRGMNTEAFF	TGTGCCAGCAGCTTCGTGGGGAGGGGGATGAACACTGAAGCTTTCTTT
.	.	12	TRBV4-1	TRBJ2-1	CASSQSRNEQFF	TGCGCCAGCAGCCAATCCAGGAATGAGCAGTTCTTC
.	TRBD2	17	TRBV4-2	TRBJ2-1	CASSQVRSGESYNEQFF	TGTGCCAGCAGCCAAGTGAGGAGCGGGGAATCCTACAATGAGCAGTTCTTC
few	.	13	TRBV5-1	TRBJ2-7	CASSFEGEYEQYF	TGCGCCAGCAGCTTTGAGGGGGAGTACGAGCAGTACTTC